These 20 T cell receptor beta chains originate from one sample sequenced in a study of T cells after yellow fever vaccination. TCRdb ran MiXCR on the 5' RACE reads and lists one entry per CDR3 protein. The table records nearly 550,000 distinct CDR3 sequences, 15% to 20% of them present only once. The starting material was PBMCs, obtained 15 days after the yellow fever booster vaccination. These receptors all stem from a young man who received the YFV17D yellow fever vaccine.

The genes are TRBV7-2 and TRBJ2-7; 7 bases map to TRBD1. CDR3 length: 15 residues. Germline V gene sequence: CDR1 SGHTA, CDR2 FQGNSA. With 1 base clipped from V and 3 bases from J, the junction kept 6 bases outside the gene matches. The CDR3 loop reads CASSLGATGFYEQYF. The CDR3 bases are TGTGCCAGCAGCTTAGGGGCGACAGGGTTCTACGAGCAGTACTTC.

This clonotype came up many times. This chain joins TRBV10-3 and TRBJ1-4, with unresolved D. This CDR3 is 18 amino acids long. Germline V gene sequence: CDR1 ENHRY, CDR2 SYGVKD. Trimming took off 2 bases at V and 3 bases at J, with 19 bases between the two ends. The CDR3, as DNA: TGTGCCATCAGTGAGCCCGATTTGGAACGCGGGGCTAATGAAAAACTGTTTTTT. Protein product: CAISEPDLERGANEKLFF.

V and J are TRBV6-5 and TRBJ1-1; D is unresolved. V lost 3 bases and J lost 4, with 9 bases in between. Germline CDR1 is MNHEY and CDR2 is SVGAGI. The CDR3 extends over 13 amino acids. CDR3: CASSYMEGTEAFF. DNA for the CDR3: TGTGCCAGCAGTTATATGGAGGGCACTGAAGCTTTCTTT.

J is TRBJ2-7 and V is TRBV5-1; D gene unclear. V was cut by 4 bases and J by 2 bases, with 19 bases left in between. From germline, CDR1 is SGHRS and CDR2 YFSETQ. This CDR3 has 16 amino acids. CDR3 loop: CASSTGYGRIAYEQYF. DNA for the CDR3: TGCGCCAGCAGCACGGGCTACGGACGGATAGCCTACGAGCAGTACTTC.

The table lists this clonotype with a few counts. The rearrangement joins TRBV28 to TRBJ2-7; either TRBD1 or TRBD2 may supply D (5 bases each). Per the germline V gene, CDR1 is MDHEN and CDR2 is SYDVKM. Trimming pared 5 bases from V and 2 bases from J, leaving 10 bases between. This CDR3 has 13 amino acids. CDR3 sequence (DNA): TGTGCCAGCAGTCGGGACGCTGCCTACGAGCAGTACTTC. As protein: CASSRDAAYEQYF.

Relative to its sample, this clonotype is medium-sized. This chain joins TRBV23-1 and TRBJ2-3, with D possibly matching TRBD1 (5 bases). TRBV23-1 is marked as an open reading frame, function uncertain. The CDR3 runs to 15 residues. V lost 6 bases and J lost 5, with 18 bases in between. CDR3 coding DNA: TGCGCCAGCAGCCAAATAACCAAGGGGCAAGATACGCAGTATTTT. It translates to CASSQITKGQDTQYF.

This clonotype has a handful of counts. The chain recombines TRBV12-3 or TRBV12-4 with TRBJ2-5; D perhaps matches TRBD2 (6 bases). V was cut by 2 bases and J by 4 bases, with 11 bases left in between. The CDR3 totals 14 residues. CDR3 sequence (DNA): TGTGCCAGCAGTTTAAAAGGGAGGCGAGAGACCCAGTACTTC. As protein: CASSLKGRRETQYF.

This clonotype was detected a few times. CDR3 protein: CATSSRLPTGELFF. As DNA, the CDR3 is TGTGCCACCAGCAGTCGACTCCCCACCGGGGAGCTGTTTTTT. This chain uses TRBV15 with TRBJ2-2, with no clear D. CDR3 size: 14 residues. Germline lookup yields CDR1 LNHNV and CDR2 YYDKDF (reference sequence). V dropped 3 bases and J dropped 4 bases, with 9 bases sitting between them. Drawing the rest from reference TRBV15 and TRBJ2-2, the complete variable domain is DAMVIQNPRYQVTQFGKPVTLSCSQTLNHNVMYWYQQKSSQAPKLLFHYYDKDFNNEADTPDNFQSRRPNTSFCFLDIRSPGLGDTAMYLCATSSRLPTGELFFGEGSRLTVL.

This clonotype was picked up a small number of times. The chain combines TRBV23-1 with TRBJ2-1, with 7 bases matching TRBD2. TRBV23-1 is filed as an ORF, its function uncertain. The CDR3 sequence is 16 residues long. The V gene end was trimmed by 2 bases and the J gene end by 2 bases; junction bases not matched to a gene: 6. The CDR3 DNA reads TGCGCCAGCAGTCAAGCGAAGGGACTACCCTACAATGAGCAGTTCTTC. Protein: CASSQAKGLPYNEQFF.

This rearrangement joins TRBV7-6 to TRBJ2-2; a weak D match, TRBD2 (7 bases). V lost 5 bases and J lost 0, with 16 bases in between. The CDR3 is 17 amino acids. Germline V gene sequence: CDR1 SGHVS, CDR2 FNYEAQ. The CDR3 DNA sequence: TGTGCCAGCAGCAAGGGGACGGGGGGCCCGAACACCGGGGAGCTGTTTTTT. Translating it yields CASSKGTGGPNTGELFF.

The gene calls are TRBV29-1 and TRBJ2-1; D call uncertain. Between the trimmed V and J ends, which lost 7 bases and 2 bases, there was a span of 15 bases. The CDR3 consists of 14 residues. Germline CDR1 is SQVTM and CDR2 is ANQGSEA. CDR3 sequence (DNA): TGCAGCGCCGCTGAGCGAGTCCCCTACAATGAGCAGTTCTTC. This gives the protein CSAAERVPYNEQFF.

V is TRBV12-3 or TRBV12-4 and J is TRBJ2-5; 9 nucleotides agree with TRBD2. The trim removed 5 bases at V and 4 bases at J, leaving 5 bases unmatched. The CDR3 contains 14 residues. The CDR3 DNA is TGTGCCAGCAGTGAAGCGGGAGGCCCAGAGACCCAGTACTTC. This sequence encodes CASSEAGGPETQYF.

In its sample, this clonotype was seen a few times. This chain joins TRBV5-5 and TRBJ1-5; D remains ambiguous. Trimming took off 1 base at V and 4 bases at J, with 6 bases between the two ends. This CDR3 has 13 residues. Germline V lookup: CDR1 SGHKS, CDR2 YYEKEE (reference sequence). CDR3 nucleotides: TGTGCCAGCAGCTTGCTAGCGAATCAGCCCCAGCATTTT. Amino acids: CASSLLANQPQHF.

The V gene is TRBV19, the J gene TRBJ2-5; TRBD2 matches at 9 bases. This CDR3 has 15 amino acids. Per the germline V gene, CDR1 is LNHDA and CDR2 is SQIVND (reference sequence). The V gene end was trimmed by 2 bases and the J gene end by 7 bases; junction bases not matched to a gene: 8. The CDR3 sequence: CASSISGRSLRTQYF. The CDR3, as DNA: TGTGCCAGTAGTATAAGCGGGAGGTCCCTTCGGACCCAGTACTTC.

The V call is TRBV25-1, the J call TRBJ2-1; TRBD2 aligns across 9 bases. Germline CDR1 MGHDK, CDR2 SYGVNS. This CDR3 region has 17 residues. The trim removed 6 bases at V and 0 bases at J, leaving 9 bases unmatched. Here the CDR3 reads CASSQLAGVSSYNEQFF. For the CDR3, the DNA is TGTGCCAGCAGCCAACTAGCGGGTGTAAGCTCCTACAATGAGCAGTTCTTC.

This rearrangement joins TRBV5-4 to TRBJ2-6; 7 bases fit TRBD1. The CDR3 has 17 residues. The germline V gene encodes CDR1 SGHNT and CDR2 YYREEE (reference sequence). Germline trimming cut 3 bases from V and 2 bases from J; bases unmatched to any gene: 8. The CDR3 bases are TGTGCCAGCAGCTCCCGACAGGGATCGCCTGGGGCCAACGTCCTGACTTTC. Protein: CASSSRQGSPGANVLTF.

The V gene is TRBV5-1, the J gene TRBJ2-7; D is possibly TRBD2 (6 bases). This CDR3 contains 15 residues. CDR1 is SGHRS, CDR2 YFSETQ, per germline. V lost 4 bases and J 6 bases, leaving 20 bases between the germline ends. CDR3 protein: CASSAPDGGYGEQYF. The DNA of the CDR3 is TGCGCCAGCAGCGCCCCCGACGGGGGATACGGCGAGCAGTACTTC.

This rearrangement joins TRBV20-1 to TRBJ2-4; 8 bases fit TRBD2. This CDR3 has 16 residues. V lost 0 bases, J lost 8 bases, and 12 bases stayed unmatched. The germline gives CDR1 DFQATT, CDR2 SNEGSKA (reference sequence). The CDR3 loop is CSARDSAGTRWDIQYF. As DNA, the CDR3 is TGCAGTGCTAGAGATTCGGCCGGGACTAGATGGGACATTCAGTACTTC.

The chain has TRBV5-1 and TRBJ2-7; D possibly uses TRBD1 or TRBD2 (7 bases each). The V end lost 7 bases, the J end lost 3 bases, and 17 bases lay between the germline ends. This CDR3 spans 14 amino acids. CDR1 and CDR2 (germline): SGHRS, YFSETQ. The CDR3, as DNA: TGCGCCAGCGGGTCAGGGGGGGGAGTCTACGAGCAGTACTTC. Its translation: CASGSGGGVYEQYF.

CDR3 loop: CASLPSIGSPLHF. The CDR3 DNA reads TGTGCCAGCCTCCCAAGTATTGGTTCACCCCTCCACTTT. This chain connects TRBV25-1 to TRBJ1-6, with D unclear. Trimming pared 8 bases from V and 9 bases from J, leaving 14 bases between. Germline V CDR1 and CDR2: MGHDK, SYGVNS. The CDR3 contains 13 residues.